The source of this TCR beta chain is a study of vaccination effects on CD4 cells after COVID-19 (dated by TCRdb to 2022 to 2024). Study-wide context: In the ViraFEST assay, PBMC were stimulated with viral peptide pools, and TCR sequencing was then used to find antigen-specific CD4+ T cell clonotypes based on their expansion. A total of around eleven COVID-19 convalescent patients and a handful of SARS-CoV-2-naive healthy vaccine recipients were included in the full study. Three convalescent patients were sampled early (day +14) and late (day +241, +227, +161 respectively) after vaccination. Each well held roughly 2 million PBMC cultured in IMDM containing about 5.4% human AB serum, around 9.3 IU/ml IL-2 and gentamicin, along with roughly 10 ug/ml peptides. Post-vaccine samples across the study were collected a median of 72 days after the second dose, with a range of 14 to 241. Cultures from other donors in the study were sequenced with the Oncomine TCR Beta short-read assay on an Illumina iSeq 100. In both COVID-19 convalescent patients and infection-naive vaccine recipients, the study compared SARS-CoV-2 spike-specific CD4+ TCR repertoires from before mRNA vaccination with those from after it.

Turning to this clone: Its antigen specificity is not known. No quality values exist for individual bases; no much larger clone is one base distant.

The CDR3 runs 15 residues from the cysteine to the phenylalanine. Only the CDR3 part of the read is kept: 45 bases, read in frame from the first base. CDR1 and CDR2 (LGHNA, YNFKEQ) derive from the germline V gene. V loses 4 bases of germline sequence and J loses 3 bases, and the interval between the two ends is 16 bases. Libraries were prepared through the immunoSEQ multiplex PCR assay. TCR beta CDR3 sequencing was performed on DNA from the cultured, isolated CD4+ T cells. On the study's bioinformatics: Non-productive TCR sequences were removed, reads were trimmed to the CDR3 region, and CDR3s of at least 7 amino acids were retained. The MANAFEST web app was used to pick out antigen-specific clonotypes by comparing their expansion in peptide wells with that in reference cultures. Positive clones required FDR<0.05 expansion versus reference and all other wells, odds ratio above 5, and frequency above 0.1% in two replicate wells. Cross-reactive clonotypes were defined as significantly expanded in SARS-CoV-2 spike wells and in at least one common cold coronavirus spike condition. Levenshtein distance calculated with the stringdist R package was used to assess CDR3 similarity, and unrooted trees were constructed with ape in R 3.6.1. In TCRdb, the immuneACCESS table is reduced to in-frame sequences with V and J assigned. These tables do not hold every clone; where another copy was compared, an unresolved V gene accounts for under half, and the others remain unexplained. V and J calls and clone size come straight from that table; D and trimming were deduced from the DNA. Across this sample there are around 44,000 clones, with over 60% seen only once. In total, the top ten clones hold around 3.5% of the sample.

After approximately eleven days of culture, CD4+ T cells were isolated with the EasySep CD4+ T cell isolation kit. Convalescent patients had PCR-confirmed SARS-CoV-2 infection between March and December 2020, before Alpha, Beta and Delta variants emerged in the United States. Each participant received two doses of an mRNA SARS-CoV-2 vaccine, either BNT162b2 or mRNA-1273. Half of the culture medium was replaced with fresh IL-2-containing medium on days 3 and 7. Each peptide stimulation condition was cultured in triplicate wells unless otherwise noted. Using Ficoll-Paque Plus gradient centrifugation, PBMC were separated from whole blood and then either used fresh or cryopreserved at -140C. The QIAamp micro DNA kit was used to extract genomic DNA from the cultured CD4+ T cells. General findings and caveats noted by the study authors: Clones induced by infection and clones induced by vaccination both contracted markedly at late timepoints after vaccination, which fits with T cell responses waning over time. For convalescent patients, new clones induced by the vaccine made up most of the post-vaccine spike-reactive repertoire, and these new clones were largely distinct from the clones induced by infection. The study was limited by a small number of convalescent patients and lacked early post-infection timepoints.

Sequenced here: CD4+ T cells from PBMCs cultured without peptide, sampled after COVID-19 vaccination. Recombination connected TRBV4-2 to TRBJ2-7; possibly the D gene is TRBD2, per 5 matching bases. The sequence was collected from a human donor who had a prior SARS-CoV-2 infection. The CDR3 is CASSRLDREGYEQYF. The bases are TGTGCCAGCAGCCGCCTCGACCGGGAAGGCTACGAGCAGTACTTC.